This T cell receptor beta chain was sequenced in a study of blood T cell repertoires in COVID-19. Study at large: T cells, B-cell-depleted T cells, or PBMCs supplied cDNA or gDNA.

This CDR3 contains 13 residues. Between the trimmed V and J ends, which lost 2 bases and 3 bases, there was a span of 7 bases. The authors' processing: Amplification of reference gene primers provided the estimated nucleated cell counts. Generated by immunoSEQ multiplex PCR, the TCRdb table keeps only in-frame clones and is missing some. V, J and clone size were drawn from that table, and D and trimming were deduced from the DNA. The sample yields tens of thousands of clones, about 90% seen once. The sequencing sample was made of peripheral blood. The chain joins TRBV12-3 or TRBV12-4 to TRBJ1-1; the D gene is possibly TRBD1 (6 bases). The receptor was derived from a woman aged 50 to 65 with active or convalescent COVID-19. The CDR3 DNA reads as TGTGCCAGCAGTTTACAGGGGTACACTGAAGCTTTCTTT. Its translation: CASSLQGYTEAFF.